This is a list of T cell receptor beta chains from one sample in a study of neurological immune-mediated disorders. TCRdb called the 5' RACE reads again in MiXCR, with one record for every CDR3 protein. The sample includes about 120,000 distinct CDR3 sequences, about 3.4% of them seen just once. What was sequenced was PBMCs. The receptor source for this set is a woman younger than 45 with multiple sclerosis. The CDR3 runs from the conserved cysteine through the conserved F or W. The order of the fields is J gene, V gene, CDR3 protein.

TRBJ2-1 TRBV5-1 CASSKLANYNEQFF
TRBJ2-7 TRBV7-9 CASSSRMGLEQYF
TRBJ2-5 TRBV20-1 CSARNARLSLETQYF
TRBJ2-7 TRBV20-1 CSARGLAGTSSYEQYF
TRBJ1-1 TRBV5-6 CASSPGAYTEAFF
TRBJ2-7 TRBV7-2 CASSLGGLAPYEQYF
TRBJ1-4 TRBV4-3 CASSQARAVRNEKLFF
TRBJ1-2 TRBV6-6 CAGRQDANYGYTF
TRBJ1-6 TRBV20-1 CSARMQGPSSYNSPLHF
TRBJ2-7 TRBV6-5 CASSYRTGLYEQYF
TRBJ1-2 TRBV20-1 CSARVSNRRYGYTF
TRBJ2-6 TRBV5-6 CASSQWGTLAGANVLTF
TRBJ2-2 TRBV20-1 CSAGDRGSSGTGELFF
TRBJ2-3 TRBV5-1 CASSVDLSGGTDTQYF
TRBJ2-1 TRBV12-3/TRBV12-4 CASSFGLNEQFF
TRBJ1-1 TRBV20-1 CSAPPLGQPNTEAFF
TRBJ1-3 TRBV12-3/TRBV12-4 CASSLAGGMSGNTIYF
TRBJ1-1 TRBV7-9 CASSSQGLGNTEAFF
TRBJ2-7 TRBV20-1 CSAVWGDEQYF
TRBJ2-3 TRBV12-3/TRBV12-4 CASSLRPATDTQYF
TRBJ1-2 TRBV12-3/TRBV12-4 CASSFELSYGYTF
TRBJ2-7 TRBV29-1 CSVWGAEQYF
TRBJ2-7 TRBV9 CASSPLSVEGYEQYF
TRBJ2-3 TRBV4-3 CASSQGPTRPSTDTQYF
TRBJ1-1 TRBV12-3/TRBV12-4 CASSFKGGITEAFF
TRBJ2-3 TRBV7-6 CASSPKPLGYTDTQYF
TRBJ2-1 TRBV20-1 CSASLGTDSYNEQFF
TRBJ2-1 TRBV20-1 CSARGYLAGGSNEQFF
TRBJ1-5 TRBV30 CAWTLATDQPQHF
TRBJ1-1 TRBV20-1 CSARRGQRNTEAFF
TRBJ2-5 TRBV12-3/TRBV12-4 CASSLSGDYLRETQYF
TRBJ2-1 TRBV6-2/TRBV6-3 CASMGTSIFTGEQFF
TRBJ2-1 TRBV12-3/TRBV12-4 CASSFMGGGEQFF
TRBJ1-2 TRBV27 CASSLSGRVTGGYYGYTF
TRBJ2-3 TRBV20-1 CSAQGLEGTDTQYF
TRBJ2-2 TRBV7-9 CASSPRGDTGELFF
TRBJ2-7 TRBV20-1 CSASRPGESYEQYF
TRBJ2-7 TRBV7-7 CASSWDLGGEQYF
TRBJ2-3 TRBV5-1 CASSQTGTASTDTQYF
TRBJ1-1 TRBV5-6 CASSLIGAVEAFF
TRBJ2-3 TRBV20-1 CSARSPLRSTDTQYF
TRBJ2-5 TRBV20-1 CSAPSGRKTQYF
TRBJ2-1 TRBV7-6 CASSLLAGYPNEQFF
TRBJ2-5 TRBV7-2 CASSSGGLAGGVGETQYF
TRBJ1-4 TRBV5-1 CASSPDRVGEKLFF
TRBJ2-1 TRBV7-2 CASSSSSAGGGYNEQFF
TRBJ1-5 TRBV20-1 CSARDINGPQHF
TRBJ1-4 TRBV15 CATSRDRAKLFF
TRBJ2-1 TRBV5-1 CASSLAYEQFF
TRBJ2-1 TRBV20-1 CSARLAGGWNEQFF
TRBJ2-4 TRBV28 CASSSLPGNIQYF
TRBJ2-2 TRBV29-1 CSVGGRGELFF
TRBJ2-2 TRBV2 CAGTGVKGTGELFF
TRBJ2-5 TRBV3-1 CASSQSEGQETQYF
TRBJ2-5 TRBV20-1 CSPFLAGGETQYF
TRBJ2-7 TRBV5-5 CASSSTSGRAAKQYF
TRBJ2-5 TRBV6-2/TRBV6-3 CASRRAGGAEETQYF
TRBJ1-5 TRBV7-2 CASSLVGNRNQPQHF